The entry below describes one T cell receptor (beta chain). Its antigen is as yet unknown. 13 Jbeta primers and 60 Vbeta primers were used for the PCR. Repertoires were generated with immunoSEQ multiplex PCR, while TCRdb's copy carries only in-frame clones and drops some. The table lists around 140,000 clones, 70% to 85% of them singletons. The sample comes from a study of cytomegalovirus exposure and HLA in healthy donors. Study-level points and caveats: Serostatus for CMV was the only available immune exposure information. Being productive about 87% or about 30% of the time was typical of most TCR beta V segments in an earlier analysis.

V shed 4 bases and J 7 bases; nucleotides not matched to a gene: 14. Per the germline V gene, CDR1 is MNHEY and CDR2 is SMNVEV (reference sequence). CDR3 length: 16 amino acids. Sequences were obtained from PBMCs. This chain uses TRBV27 with TRBJ2-7; 9 nucleotides agree with TRBD1. This sequence was found in a middle-aged woman in good health and CMV-seronegative. DNA of the CDR3: TGTGCCAGCAGTTCGACCGGGACAGGGATTTGGTTGGAGCAGTACTTC. Translating gives CASSSTGTGIWLEQYF.